This note documents a single TCR beta chain sequence. Its matching antigen is unknown. A second about 6 to 11 cycle PCR used barcoded and J-beta primers. A tag from a template-switch adaptor with 12 random nucleotides marked each cDNA molecule. In TCRdb, the 5' RACE reads were re-called with MiXCR into one record per CDR3 protein. This sample yields some 1,500,000 distinct CDR3 sequences, of which approximately 42% are seen a single time; roughly 3.7% belongs to the top ten. The record originates from a study of blood T cells in healthy people across ages. Study observations and caveats: When one million T cells were used, diversity estimates were thought to be underestimates.

They isolated at least 7 million PBMCs from each sample. Total RNA extraction produced at least 5.5 micrograms (per sample) for the study. Trimming at V came to 0 bases and at J to 0 bases, leaving 3 bases not matched to a gene. This CDR3 region has 16 residues. Germline V gene lookup returns CDR1 SGDLS and CDR2 YYNGEE. The sequence derives from a woman younger than 35 in good health. The genes are TRBV9 and TRBJ1-2; TRBD1 matches 9 bases. Sequenced: blood. The DNA of the CDR3 is TGTGCCAGCAGCGTAGGGACAGGGGTCCCTAACTATGGCTACACCTTC. This sequence encodes CASSVGTGVPNYGYTF. Based on the CDR3 plus reference TRBV9 and TRBJ1-2, the full variable domain is DSGVTQTPKHLITATGQRVTLRCSPRSGDLSVYWYQQSLDQGLQFLIQYYNGEERAKGNILERFSAQQFPDLHSELNLSSLELGDSALYFCASSVGTGVPNYGYTFGSGTRLTVV.